This T cell receptor beta chain was captured by sequencing in a study of T cells in Graves' hyperthyroidism and ophthalmopathy. There were TCR beta CDR3 regions amplified from RNA transcripts. The study used the HTBI primer set for a first-round RT-PCR of the TCR CDR3. TCRdb fed the multiplex PCR reads into MiXCR, producing one record per CDR3 protein. This sample has 350,000 or so distinct CDR3 sequences, with 20% to 25% found just once. Overall study results and limits: Among clonotypes expanded in thyroid above 0.001, most were also found in blood.

A remark on this clonotype: Its matching antigen is unknown.

Germline CDR1 is SGHNT and CDR2 is YYREEE (reference sequence). The V end lost 1 base, the J end lost 2 bases, and 11 bases lay between the germline ends. This CDR3 region has 15 residues. A patient was excluded if there was uncontrolled infection, other autoimmune disease, pregnancy or lactation. The gene calls are TRBV5-4 and TRBJ2-3, with D possibly matching TRBD1 (5 bases). Sequencing input: blood. The TCR was taken from a woman aged 45-59 years with Graves' hyperthyroidism. CDR3 bases: TGTGCCAGCAGCTTGTTTAGGGGAAACACAGATACGCAGTATTTT. It is translated as CASSLFRGNTDTQYF.